This T cell receptor (beta chain) came from a study of cytomegalovirus exposure and HLA in healthy donors. Germline values: CDR1 MDHEN, CDR2 SYDVKM. The CDR3 covers 13 residues. The V end lost 6 bases, the J end lost 4 bases, and 10 bases lay between the germline ends. 60 Vbeta and 13 Jbeta primers were used in PCR. Using immunoSEQ multiplex PCR, the repertoire was profiled, and TCRdb retains in-frame clones only, with some absent. The table includes 160,000 or so clones, over 70% detected once. The sequenced material came from PBMCs. The chain recombines TRBV28 with TRBJ1-5, with D unclear. This receptor was identified in a woman aged 45 to 65 in good health and CMV-seronegative. The chain's CDR3 is CASSSPYNQPQHF. The CDR3 nucleotides read TGTGCCAGCAGCTCCCCCTATAATCAGCCCCAGCATTTT.